This paragraph covers one T cell receptor beta chain sequence. These data come from a study of response to subunit inactivated influenza vaccine. MiXCR, run by TCRdb on the RT-PCR reads, gives a single entry per CDR3 protein. The data hold fewer than 800,000 distinct CDR3 sequences, with about a sixth observed a single time. This clonotype was sampled from a man over 45 who received an inactivated influenza vaccine. Sequenced material: PBMCs from blood, taken about 12 days after vaccination.

The CDR3 loop reads CASKWTGTYEQYF. DNA for the CDR3: TGTGCCAGCAAGTGGACAGGGACCTACGAGCAGTACTTC. The chain recombines TRBV6-2 or TRBV6-3 with TRBJ2-7; 8 bases line up with TRBD1. The V gene end was trimmed by 7 bases and the J gene end by 2 bases; junction bases not matched to a gene: 4. The CDR3 has 13 amino acids. Germline CDR1 MNHEY, CDR2 SVGEGT.